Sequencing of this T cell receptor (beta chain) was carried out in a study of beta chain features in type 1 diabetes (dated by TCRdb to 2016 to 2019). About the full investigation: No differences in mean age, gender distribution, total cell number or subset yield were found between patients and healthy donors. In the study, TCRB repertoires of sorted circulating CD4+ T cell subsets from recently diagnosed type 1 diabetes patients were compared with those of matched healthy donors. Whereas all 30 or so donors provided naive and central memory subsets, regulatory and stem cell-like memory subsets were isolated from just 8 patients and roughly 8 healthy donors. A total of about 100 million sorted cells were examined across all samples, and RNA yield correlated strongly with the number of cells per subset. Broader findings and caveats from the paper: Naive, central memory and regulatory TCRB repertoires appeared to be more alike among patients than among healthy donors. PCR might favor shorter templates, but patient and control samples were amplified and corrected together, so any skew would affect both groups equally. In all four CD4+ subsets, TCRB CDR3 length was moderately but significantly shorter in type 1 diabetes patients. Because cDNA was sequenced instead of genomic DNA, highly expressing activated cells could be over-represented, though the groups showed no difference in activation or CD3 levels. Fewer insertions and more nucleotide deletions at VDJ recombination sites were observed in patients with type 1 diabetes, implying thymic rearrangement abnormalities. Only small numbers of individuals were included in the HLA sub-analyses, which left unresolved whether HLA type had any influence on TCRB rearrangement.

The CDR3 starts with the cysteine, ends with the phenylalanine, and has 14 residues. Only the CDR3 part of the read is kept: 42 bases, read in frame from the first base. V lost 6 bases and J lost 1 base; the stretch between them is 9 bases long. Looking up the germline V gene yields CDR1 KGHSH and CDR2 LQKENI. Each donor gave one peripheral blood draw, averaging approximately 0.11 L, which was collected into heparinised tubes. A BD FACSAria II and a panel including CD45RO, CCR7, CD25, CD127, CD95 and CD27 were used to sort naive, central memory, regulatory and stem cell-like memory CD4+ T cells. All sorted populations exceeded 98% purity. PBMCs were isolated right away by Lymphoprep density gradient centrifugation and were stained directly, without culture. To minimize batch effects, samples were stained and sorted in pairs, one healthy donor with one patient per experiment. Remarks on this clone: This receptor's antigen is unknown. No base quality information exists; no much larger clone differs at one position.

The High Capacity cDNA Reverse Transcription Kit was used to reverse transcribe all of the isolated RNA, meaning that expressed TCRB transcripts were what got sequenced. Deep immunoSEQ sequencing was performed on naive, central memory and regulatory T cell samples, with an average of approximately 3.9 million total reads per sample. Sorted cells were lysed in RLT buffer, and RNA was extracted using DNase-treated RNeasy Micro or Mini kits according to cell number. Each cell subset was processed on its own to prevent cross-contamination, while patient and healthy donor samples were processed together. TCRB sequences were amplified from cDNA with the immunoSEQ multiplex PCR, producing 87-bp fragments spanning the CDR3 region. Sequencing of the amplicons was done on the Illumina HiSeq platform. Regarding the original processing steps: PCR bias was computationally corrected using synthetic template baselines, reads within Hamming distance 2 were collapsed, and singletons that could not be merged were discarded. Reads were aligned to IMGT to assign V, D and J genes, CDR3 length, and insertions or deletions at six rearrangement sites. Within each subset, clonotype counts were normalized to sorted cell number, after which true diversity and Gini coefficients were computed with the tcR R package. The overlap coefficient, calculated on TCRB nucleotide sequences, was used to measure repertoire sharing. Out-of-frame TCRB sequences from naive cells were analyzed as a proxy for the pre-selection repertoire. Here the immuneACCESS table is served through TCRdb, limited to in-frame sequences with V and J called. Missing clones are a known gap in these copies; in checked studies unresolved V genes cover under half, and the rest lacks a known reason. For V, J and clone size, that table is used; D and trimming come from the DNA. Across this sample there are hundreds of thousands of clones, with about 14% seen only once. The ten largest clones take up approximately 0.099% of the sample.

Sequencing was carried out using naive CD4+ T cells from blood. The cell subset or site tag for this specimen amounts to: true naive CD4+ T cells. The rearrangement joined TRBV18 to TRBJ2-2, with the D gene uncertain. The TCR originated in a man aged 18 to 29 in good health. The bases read TGTGCCAGCTCCCGACAAGGGAACACCGGGGAGCTGTTTTTT. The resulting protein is CASSRQGNTGELFF.